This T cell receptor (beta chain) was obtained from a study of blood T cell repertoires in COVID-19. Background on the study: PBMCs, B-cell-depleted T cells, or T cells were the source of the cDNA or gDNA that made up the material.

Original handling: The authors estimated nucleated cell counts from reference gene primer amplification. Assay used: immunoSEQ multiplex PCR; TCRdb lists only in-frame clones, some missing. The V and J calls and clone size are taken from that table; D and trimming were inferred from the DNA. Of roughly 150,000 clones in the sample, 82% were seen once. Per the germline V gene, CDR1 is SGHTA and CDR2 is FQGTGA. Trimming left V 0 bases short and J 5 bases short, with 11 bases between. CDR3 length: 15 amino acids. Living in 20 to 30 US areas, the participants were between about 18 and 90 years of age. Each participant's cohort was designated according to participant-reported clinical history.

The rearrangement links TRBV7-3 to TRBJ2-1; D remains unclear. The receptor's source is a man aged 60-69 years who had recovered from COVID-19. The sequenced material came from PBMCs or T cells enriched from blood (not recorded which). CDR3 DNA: TGTGCCAGCAGCTTAACCATTCGACTTGACAATGAGCAGTTCTTC. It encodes CASSLTIRLDNEQFF.